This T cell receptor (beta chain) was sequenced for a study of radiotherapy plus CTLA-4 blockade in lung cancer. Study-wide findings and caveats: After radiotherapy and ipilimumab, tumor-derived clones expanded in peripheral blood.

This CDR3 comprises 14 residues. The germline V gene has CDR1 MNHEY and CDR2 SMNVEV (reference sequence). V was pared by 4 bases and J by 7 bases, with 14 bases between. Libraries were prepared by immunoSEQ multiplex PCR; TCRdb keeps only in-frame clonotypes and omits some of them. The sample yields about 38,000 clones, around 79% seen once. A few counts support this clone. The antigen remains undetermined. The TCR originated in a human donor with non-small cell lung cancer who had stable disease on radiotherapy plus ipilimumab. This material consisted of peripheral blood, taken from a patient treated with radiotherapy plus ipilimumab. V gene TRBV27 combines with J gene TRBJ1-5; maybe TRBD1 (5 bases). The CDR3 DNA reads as TGTGCCAGCAGTTCCCGAGCAGGGCGACAGCCCCAGCATTTT. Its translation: CASSSRAGRQPQHF.